A selection of T cell receptor beta chains follows, all from one sample in a study of early T cells in non-severe SARS-CoV-2 infection. TCRdb reprocessed the 5' RACE reads via MiXCR and lists one record per CDR3 protein. The sample has 40,000 to 50,000 distinct CDR3 sequences, 11% seen once. Sequencing input: whole blood. These receptor sequences come from an adult who was a healthcare worker with PCR-confirmed SARS-CoV-2 infection or an uninfected control (not recorded which). Both conserved end residues are trimmed from each CDR3. The order of the fields is J gene, CDR3 length, V gene, CDR3 protein.

>TRBJ2-5|13|TRBV3-1
ASSQDWLSGETQY
>TRBJ2-7|13|TRBV28
ASRTQAGGPHEQY
>TRBJ2-5|14|TRBV5-1
ASSSDATGLGETQY
>TRBJ2-1|12|TRBV29-1
SVEGSGGGYEQF
>TRBJ2-1|13|TRBV25-1
ASSEHRGEVNEQF
>TRBJ2-7|11|TRBV28
ASSLFGRYEQY
>TRBJ2-7|13|TRBV29-1
SVEAAGVVPYEQY
>TRBJ1-1|10|TRBV28
ASSDRGTEAF
>TRBJ1-3|13|TRBV28
ASMGDGGSGNTIY
>TRBJ2-3|10|TRBV28
ATRGDTDTQY
>TRBJ2-7|11|TRBV27
ASRGSGAYEQY
>TRBJ1-1|11|TRBV21-1
ASWTGPRTEAF
>TRBJ2-7|13|TRBV27
ASKPAGRSTYEQY
>TRBJ2-3|13|TRBV7-2
ASSLDGQATDTQY
>TRBJ1-1|11|TRBV19
ASEEGARAEAF